This TCR beta chain emerged from a study of blood T cells in healthy people across ages. Study results and caveats: Strongly correlated with naive T cell percentage was TCR beta diversity.

The draw of peripheral blood yielded ten milliliters from each donor. This clonotype was seen only a few times. Antigen specificity is unknown. Looked up from germline, CDR1 is SQVTM and CDR2 is ANQGSEA. Trimming took off 5 bases at V and 9 bases at J, with 25 bases between the two ends. The CDR3 consists of 15 residues. Primers used in a second PCR of about 7 to 12 cycles were a sample-barcoded 5' primer and a J-beta primer mix. The template-switch adaptor, which had 12 random nucleotides, put a tag on each cDNA molecule. TCRdb processed the 5' RACE reads anew with MiXCR; each CDR3 protein has one entry. In the table there are about 640,000 distinct CDR3 sequences, 58% of which are singletons.

Input material: blood. The chain links TRBV29-1 to TRBJ2-5, with D hard to call. This clonotype was sampled from a man aged 60 to 75 in good health. The CDR3 DNA follows: TGCAGCGTTCCGGACCTGACGCTCGGAGACGCGGCCCAGTACTTC. Translation: CSVPDLTLGDAAQYF.